The 20 T cell receptor beta chains below were found in one sample sequenced in a study of T-cell memory formation after mild COVID-19. TCRdb analysed the 5' RACE reads with MiXCR anew, one entry per CDR3 protein. The sample contains hundreds of thousands of distinct CDR3 sequences, around 17% of which appear only once. The material sequenced was PBMCs or a T cell subset sorted from them (not recorded which). These receptors originate from a man aged 18 to 30 who had mild COVID-19 (a few samples of this study predate the infection). Cell type and time point are not known.

The CDR3 loop is CASNLGQGIGELFF. In DNA form, the CDR3 reads TGCGCCAGCAATCTAGGACAGGGGATCGGGGAGCTGTTTTTT. This sequence joins TRBV5-1 and TRBJ2-2, with TRBD1 matching 9 bases. The germline V gene encodes CDR1 SGHRS and CDR2 YFSETQ. V dropped 6 bases and J dropped 7; count of bases not matched to a gene: 7. The CDR3 contains 14 residues.

This clonotype has a handful of counts. The chain links TRBV20-1 to TRBJ2-5, with D tentatively TRBD2 (5 bases). This CDR3 is 13 amino acids long. The germline gives CDR1 DFQATT, CDR2 SNEGSKA (reference sequence). With 6 bases removed from V and 5 bases from J, the gap between germline ends came to 16 bases. CDR3 protein: CSARLLLPETQYF. The CDR3 region has the DNA TGCAGTGCGCGACTACTTCTGCCGGAGACCCAGTACTTC.

The CDR3 reads CASSSRVIGQETQYF. The CDR3 DNA reads TGTGCCAGCAGCTCCAGGGTTATCGGCCAAGAGACCCAGTACTTC. The chain couples TRBV7-8 to TRBJ2-5; TRBD1 is a possible D gene (5 bases). This CDR3 region has 15 residues. V lost 4 bases and J lost 1, with 13 bases in between. Per germline, CDR1 SGHVS and CDR2 FQNEAQ.

The chain recombines TRBV7-8 with TRBJ1-4; D might be TRBD1 (5 bases). V gave up 5 bases and J gave up 7 bases, with 17 bases separating them. The CDR3 loop spans 15 amino acids. The germline gives CDR1 SGHVS, CDR2 FQNEAQ. The chain's CDR3 is CASSGAVGSREKLFF. In DNA form, the CDR3 reads TGTGCCAGCAGCGGGGCGGTAGGGAGCCGTGAAAAACTGTTTTTT.

In its sample, this clonotype was seen a few times. This chain's CDR3 is CASRRDRSSAGELFF. The CDR3 DNA reads as TGTGCCAGCAGACGGGACAGGAGTTCCGCCGGGGAGCTGTTTTTT. The chain couples TRBV4-2 to TRBJ2-2, with 8 bases matching TRBD1. From germline, CDR1 is LGHNA and CDR2 YNFKEQ. This CDR3 region has 15 residues. Trimming at V came to 6 bases and at J to 6 bases, leaving 9 bases not matched to a gene.

The chain carries TRBV24-1 and TRBJ2-7, with TRBD1 matching 7 bases. Germline V gives CDR1 KGHDR, CDR2 SFDVKD. CDR3 length equals 14 residues. The ends lost 4 bases at V and 6 bases at J; junction bases unmatched: 8. In DNA form, the CDR3 reads TGTGCCACCAGTGAGATGGTAGGGGGCCGCGAGCAGTACGTC. Translating gives CATSEMVGGREQYV.

The CDR3, as DNA: TGTGCCAGCAGACTGGGACAGGGGGCGCCGGGCACTGAAGCTTTCTTT. This translates into CASRLGQGAPGTEAFF. The chain has TRBV12-3 or TRBV12-4 and TRBJ1-1, with 12 bases fitting TRBD1. Losses at the gene ends were 6 bases for V and 4 bases for J; bases not matched to a gene: 9. The CDR3 extends over 16 amino acids.

The gene calls are TRBV29-1 and TRBJ1-1, with a possible D match to TRBD1 (5 bases). Germline CDR1 reads SQVTM; CDR2 reads ANQGSEA. V was pared by 7 bases and J by 1 base, with 10 bases between. CDR3 size: 12 residues. CDR3 amino acids: CSAGGRNTEAFF. CDR3 bases: TGCAGCGCGGGGGGAAGGAACACTGAAGCTTTCTTT.

This clonotype turned up a few times. The chain has TRBV6-2 or TRBV6-3 and TRBJ2-1; D is undetermined. V was cut by 5 bases and J by 3 bases, with 8 bases left in between. CDR3 length equals 13 residues. Germline V CDR1 and CDR2: MNHEY, SVGEGT. CDR3 amino acids: CASSTIYYNEQFF. The CDR3 nucleotides read TGTGCCAGCAGTACAATTTACTACAATGAGCAGTTCTTC.

The rearrangement uses TRBV7-8 and TRBJ1-1, with D unresolved. The CDR3 spans 16 residues. Germline V gives CDR1 SGHVS, CDR2 FQNEAQ. V was trimmed by 4 bases and J by 1 base, leaving 16 bases between them. In DNA form, the CDR3 reads TGTGCCAGCAGCTCCCAATTTCACACGGAGAACACTGAAGCTTTCTTT. Translated: CASSSQFHTENTEAFF.

V usage is TRBV28 and J usage is TRBJ1-1; 9 nucleotides match TRBD1. Germline V lookup: CDR1 MDHEN, CDR2 SYDVKM. V was clipped by 5 bases and J by 5 bases; unmatched bases: 6. The CDR3 extends over 14 amino acids. CDR3 sequence: CASSTGTGHTEAFF. The CDR3 DNA reads TGTGCCAGCAGTACCGGGACAGGGCATACTGAAGCTTTCTTT.

This clonotype has a count of ten or more. J is TRBJ2-3 and V is TRBV4-3; 13 positions match TRBD2. The CDR3 runs to 16 residues. The ends lost 4 bases at V and 4 bases at J; junction bases unmatched: 5. CDR1 LGHNA and CDR2 YSLEER come from the germline V gene. CDR3 loop: CASSPELAGGPDTQYF. In DNA form, the CDR3 reads TGCGCCAGCAGCCCCGAACTAGCGGGGGGGCCAGATACGCAGTATTTT.

The chain combines TRBV20-1 with TRBJ1-5; tentative D call: TRBD1 (5 bases). Trimming removed 6 bases from V and 2 bases from J, with 11 bases in between. The CDR3 is made up of 13 amino acids. Germline CDR1 DFQATT, CDR2 SNEGSKA (reference sequence). The CDR3 loop reads CSAPAGGNQPQHF. CDR3 sequence (DNA): TGCAGTGCGCCCGCGGGGGGCAATCAGCCCCAGCATTTT.

The chain combines TRBV6-6 with TRBJ1-2; D is possibly TRBD1 (6 bases). Trimming removed 0 bases from V and 2 bases from J, with 13 bases in between. Germline CDR1 MNHNY, CDR2 SVGAGI (reference sequence). The CDR3 sequence is 16 residues long. DNA of the CDR3: TGTGCCAGCAGTTACTCGGCTGGCAGGGGAAACTATGGCTACACCTTC. This gives the protein CASSYSAGRGNYGYTF.

The chain links TRBV12-3 or TRBV12-4 to TRBJ1-1, with TRBD1 identical over 8 bases. The CDR3 contains 14 residues. V trimming: 5 bases; J trimming: 1 base; junction bases outside the gene matches: 3. The CDR3 loop reads CASSAGGPNTEAFF. The CDR3 bases are TGTGCCAGCAGTGCAGGGGGCCCGAACACTGAAGCTTTCTTT.

This clonotype was detected only a few times. V and J are TRBV4-2 and TRBJ2-2, with 9 bases fitting TRBD2. Germline assignment: CDR1 LGHNA and CDR2 YNFKEQ. V was pared by 8 bases and J by 8 bases, with 12 bases of the junction left unmatched. The CDR3 contains 15 residues. The CDR3 region has the DNA TGTGCCAGCCTCAGGACTAGCGACTCTTGGGGGGAGCTGTTTTTT. This sequence encodes CASLRTSDSWGELFF.

V is TRBV5-1 and J is TRBJ2-1; D might be TRBD1 (5 bases). The germline V gene encodes CDR1 SGHRS and CDR2 YFSETQ. V lost 1 base to trimming and J lost 7 bases, with 15 bases between them. The CDR3 consists of 15 residues. CDR3 nucleotides: TGCGCCAGCAGCTTGCAGGGTCCGTTCGTGAATGAGCAGTTCTTC. Translated: CASSLQGPFVNEQFF.

V is TRBV6-6 and J is TRBJ2-5; weak D call: TRBD1 (6 bases). The CDR3 has 12 amino acids. V gave up 9 bases and J gave up 5 bases, with 13 bases separating them. Germline values: CDR1 MNHNY, CDR2 SVGAGI (reference sequence). CDR3 in amino acids: CASQGTDETQYF. CDR3 in DNA: TGTGCCAGTCAGGGGACCGACGAGACCCAGTACTTC.

The chain is built from TRBV7-3 and TRBJ2-7; D is unresolved. CDR1 SGHTA and CDR2 FQGTGA come from the germline V gene. V was trimmed by 2 bases and J by 1 base, leaving 3 bases between them. The CDR3 spans 12 residues. The CDR3 DNA follows: TGTGCCAGCAGCTTAGTTTCCTACGAGCAGTACGTC. It codes for CASSLVSYEQYV.

This sequence joins TRBV20-1 and TRBJ1-5; D is undetermined. V lost 0 bases and J 2 bases, leaving 5 bases between the germline ends. This CDR3 region has 13 residues. Germline V lookup: CDR1 DFQATT, CDR2 SNEGSKA (reference sequence). This CDR3 reads CSARDYGNQPQHF. DNA for the CDR3: TGCAGTGCTAGAGATTACGGCAATCAGCCCCAGCATTTT.